These T cell receptor beta chains were read from a single sample in a study of blood T cells in healthy people across ages. Each CDR3 protein is one row after TCRdb ran MiXCR on the 5' RACE reads. The table records 800,000 to 950,000 distinct CDR3 sequences, around 36% of them present only once. Sequencing was performed on blood. The receptor source for this set is a man in his late teens or twenties in good health. Each CDR3 is given with its conserved first and last residue. A D gene is named only where the DNA matches it firmly. Size values are once, few and many counts, or a class for expanded clones, and some rows have none.

CDR3 | DNA | size | J | D | V
CASSVLGDTQYF | TGTGCCAGCAGCGTTCTCGGAGATACGCAGTATTTT | . | TRBJ2-3 | . | TRBV7-9
CSVGWEETQFF | TGCAGCGTTGGCTGGGAAGAGACCCAGTTCTTC | . | TRBJ2-1 | . | TRBV29-1
CTSSGVTFYGYTF | TGTACCAGCAGCGGAGTAACCTTTTATGGCTACACCTTC | . | TRBJ1-2 | . | TRBV9
CASSFETEETQYF | TGTGCCAGCAGTTTTGAGACAGAAGAGACCCAGTACTTC | . | TRBJ2-5 | . | TRBV12-3/TRBV12-4
CASNPSGTGGPETQYF | TGTGCCAGCAATCCCTCCGGGACAGGGGGCCCGGAGACCCAGTACTTC | few | TRBJ2-5 | TRBD1 | TRBV6-6
CSADNRGLRGNTEAFF | TGCAGTGCTGATAACAGGGGATTGAGGGGAAACACTGAAGCTTTCTTT | . | TRBJ1-1 | TRBD1 | TRBV20-1
CASSYVRGANEKLFF | TGTGCCAGCAGTTACGTAAGGGGCGCGAATGAAAAACTGTTTTTT | . | TRBJ1-4 | . | TRBV6-2/TRBV6-3
CASSWADREDTEAFF | TGCGCCAGCAGCTGGGCCGACAGGGAAGACACTGAAGCTTTCTTT | . | TRBJ1-1 | TRBD1 | TRBV5-1
CASRDRQGSSADMQYF | TGTGCCAGCAGAGATAGACAGGGTTCCTCGGCAGATATGCAGTATTTT | . | TRBJ2-3 | TRBD1 | TRBV12-3/TRBV12-4
CASSLIGREAFF | TGTGCCAGCAGCTTAATTGGACGAGAAGCTTTCTTT | few | TRBJ1-1 | . | TRBV7-8
CASSFPGQETQYF | TGTGCCAGCAGCTTTCCAGGTCAAGAGACCCAGTACTTC | many | TRBJ2-5 | . | TRBV7-2
CSARDPAGGATDTQYF | TGCAGTGCTAGAGATCCGGCGGGGGGGGCCACAGATACGCAGTATTTT | . | TRBJ2-3 | TRBD2 | TRBV20-1
CSAPGQENTEAFF | TGCAGTGCGCCGGGACAGGAGAACACTGAAGCTTTCTTT | . | TRBJ1-1 | TRBD1 | TRBV20-1
CASSATRVNEQFF | TGTGCCAGCAGCGCGACTAGGGTCAATGAGCAGTTCTTC | few | TRBJ2-1 | . | TRBV9
CASSQGRRQVTEAFF | TGTGCCAGCAGCCAGGGGAGGAGACAAGTCACTGAAGCTTTCTTT | few | TRBJ1-1 | . | TRBV14